This T cell receptor (beta chain) was recovered during a study of blood T cells in healthy people across ages. This CDR3 is 16 amino acids long. This clonotype was picked up a small number of times. Primers used in a second PCR of about 7 to 12 cycles were a sample-barcoded 5' primer and a J-beta primer mix. The authors tagged each cDNA molecule using a template-switch adaptor with 12 random nucleotides. TCRdb re-called the 5' RACE reads with MiXCR, one entry per CDR3 protein. The repertoire holds 1,800,000 or so distinct CDR3 sequences, with more than 35% as singletons. The clonotype originates from a human donor in good health. The sequencing sample was made of blood. V is TRBV21-1 and J is TRBJ2-6; TRBD1 is the table's D call, not checked against the DNA. TRBV21-1 is a listed pseudogene. The CDR3 protein is CASSKSGGPGANVLTF. CDR3 DNA: TGTGCCAGCAGCAAATCCGGGGGACCTGGGGCCAACGTCCTGACTTTC.